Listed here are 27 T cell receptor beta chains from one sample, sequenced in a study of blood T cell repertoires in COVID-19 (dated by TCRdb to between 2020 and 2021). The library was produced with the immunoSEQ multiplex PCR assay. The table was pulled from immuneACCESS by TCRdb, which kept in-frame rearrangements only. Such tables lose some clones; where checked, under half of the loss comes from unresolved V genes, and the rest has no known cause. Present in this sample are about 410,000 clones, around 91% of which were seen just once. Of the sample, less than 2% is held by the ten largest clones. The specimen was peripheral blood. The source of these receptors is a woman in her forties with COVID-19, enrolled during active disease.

CDR3 DNA sequence: TGTGCCAGCAGCCAGGGGGGATCTGGAAACACCATATATTTT. This codes for CASSQGGSGNTIYF. This sequence joins TRBV6-5 and TRBJ1-3; 7 nucleotides line up with TRBD1. The CDR3 totals 14 residues. Germline-derived CDR1 and CDR2 are MNHEY and SVGAGI. Trimming cost V 6 bases and J 1 base; bases outside gene matches: 3.

CDR3 sequence (DNA): TGTGCCAGCAGTTTACCCACAGGGGACCCCAATCAGCCCCAGCATTTT. Translation: CASSLPTGDPNQPQHF. V gene TRBV28 combines with J gene TRBJ1-5; 7 bases align to TRBD1. The CDR3 spans 16 residues. Losses at the gene ends were 2 bases for V and 3 bases for J; bases not matched to a gene: 7. Germline assignment: CDR1 MDHEN and CDR2 SYDVKM.

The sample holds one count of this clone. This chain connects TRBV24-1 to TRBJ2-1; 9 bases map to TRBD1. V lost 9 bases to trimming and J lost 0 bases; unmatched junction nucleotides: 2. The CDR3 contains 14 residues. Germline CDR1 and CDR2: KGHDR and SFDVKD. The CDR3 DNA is TGTGCCACCGGGACAGGGAGCTCCTACAATGAGCAGTTCTTC. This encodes CATGTGSSYNEQFF.

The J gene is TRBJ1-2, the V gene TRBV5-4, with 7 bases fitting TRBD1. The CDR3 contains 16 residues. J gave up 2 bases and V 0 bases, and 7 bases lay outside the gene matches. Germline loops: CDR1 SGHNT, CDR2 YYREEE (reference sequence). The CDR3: CASSLAGGGFNYGYTF. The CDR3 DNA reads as TGTGCCAGCAGCTTGGCGGGAGGGGGCTTCAACTATGGCTACACCTTC.

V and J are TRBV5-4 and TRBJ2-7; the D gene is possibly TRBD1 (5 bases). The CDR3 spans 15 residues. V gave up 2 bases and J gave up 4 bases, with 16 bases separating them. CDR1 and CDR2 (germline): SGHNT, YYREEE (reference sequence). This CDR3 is CASSFGDTPGYEQYF. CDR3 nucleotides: TGTGCCAGCAGCTTTGGAGACACCCCAGGGTACGAGCAGTACTTC.

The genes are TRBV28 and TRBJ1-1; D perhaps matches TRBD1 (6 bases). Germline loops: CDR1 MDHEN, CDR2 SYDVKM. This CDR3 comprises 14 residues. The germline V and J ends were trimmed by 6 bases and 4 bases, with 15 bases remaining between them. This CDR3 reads CASRDQQGFTEAFF. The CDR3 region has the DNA TGTGCCAGCAGAGATCAACAGGGTTTCACTGAAGCTTTCTTT.

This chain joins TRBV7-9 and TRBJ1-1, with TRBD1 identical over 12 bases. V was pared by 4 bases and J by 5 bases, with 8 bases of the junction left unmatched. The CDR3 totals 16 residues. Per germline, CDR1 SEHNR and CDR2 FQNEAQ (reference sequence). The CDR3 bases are TGTGCCAGCAGCTATGGGACAGGGGGCTTTTGGACTGAAGCTTTCTTT. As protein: CASSYGTGGFWTEAFF. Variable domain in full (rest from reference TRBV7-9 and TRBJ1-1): DTGVSQNPRHKITKRGQNVTFRCDPISEHNRLYWYRQTLGQGPEFLTYFQNEAQLEKSRLLSDRFSAERPKGSFSTLEIQRTEQGDSAMYLCASSYGTGGFWTEAFFGQGTRLTVV.

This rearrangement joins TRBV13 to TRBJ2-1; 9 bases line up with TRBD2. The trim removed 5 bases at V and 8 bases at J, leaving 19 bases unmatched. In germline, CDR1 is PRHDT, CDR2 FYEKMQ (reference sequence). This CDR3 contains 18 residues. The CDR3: CASSPGPSSGGLSDEQFF. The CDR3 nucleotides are TGTGCCAGCAGCCCGGGCCCTAGTAGCGGGGGCCTCTCGGATGAGCAGTTCTTC.

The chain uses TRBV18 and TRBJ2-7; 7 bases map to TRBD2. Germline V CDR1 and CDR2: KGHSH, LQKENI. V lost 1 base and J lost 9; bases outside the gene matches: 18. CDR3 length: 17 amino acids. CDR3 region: CASSPQPAGPISQAQYF. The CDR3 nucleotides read TGTGCCAGCTCACCACAACCAGCGGGACCCATTTCTCAAGCGCAGTACTTC.

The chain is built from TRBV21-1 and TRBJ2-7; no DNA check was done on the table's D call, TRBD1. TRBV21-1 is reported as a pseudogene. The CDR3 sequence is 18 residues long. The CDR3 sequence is CASSKGRKSPGIAYEQYF. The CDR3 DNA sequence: TGTGCCAGCAGCAAAGGCCGAAAGTCGCCAGGGATCGCCTACGAGCAGTACTTC.

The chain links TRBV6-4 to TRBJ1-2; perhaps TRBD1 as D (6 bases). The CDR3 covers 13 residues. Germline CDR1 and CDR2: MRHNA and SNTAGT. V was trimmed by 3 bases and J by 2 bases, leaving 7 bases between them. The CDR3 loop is CASSEGQNYGYTF. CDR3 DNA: TGTGCCAGCAGTGAAGGACAGAACTATGGCTACACCTTC.

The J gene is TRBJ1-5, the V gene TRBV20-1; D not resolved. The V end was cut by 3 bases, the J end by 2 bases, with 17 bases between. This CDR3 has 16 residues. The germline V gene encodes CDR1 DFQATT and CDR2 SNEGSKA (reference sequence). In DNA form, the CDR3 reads TGCAGTGCTAGTTCCTGGGCCTCCTCGGGCAATCAGCCCCAGCATTTT. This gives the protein CSASSWASSGNQPQHF.

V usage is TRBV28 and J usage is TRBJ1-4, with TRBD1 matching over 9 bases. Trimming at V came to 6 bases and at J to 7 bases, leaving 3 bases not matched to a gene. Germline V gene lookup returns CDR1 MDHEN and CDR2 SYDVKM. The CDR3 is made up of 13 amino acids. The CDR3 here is CASSLTGGEKLFF. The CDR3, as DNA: TGTGCCAGCAGCTTGACAGGGGGTGAAAAACTGTTTTTT.

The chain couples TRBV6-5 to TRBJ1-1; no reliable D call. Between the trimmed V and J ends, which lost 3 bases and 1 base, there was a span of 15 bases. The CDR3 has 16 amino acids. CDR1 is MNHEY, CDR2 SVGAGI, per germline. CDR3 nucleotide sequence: TGTGCCAGCAGTTATGGGGTTAAGCGGGAGAACACTGAAGCTTTCTTT. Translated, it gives CASSYGVKRENTEAFF.

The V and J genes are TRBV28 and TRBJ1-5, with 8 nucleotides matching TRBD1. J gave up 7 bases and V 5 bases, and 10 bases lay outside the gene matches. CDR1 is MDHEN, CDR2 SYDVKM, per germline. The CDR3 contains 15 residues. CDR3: CASSRDSGGRQPQHF. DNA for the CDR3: TGTGCCAGCAGTCGGGATTCAGGGGGCAGGCAGCCCCAGCATTTT.

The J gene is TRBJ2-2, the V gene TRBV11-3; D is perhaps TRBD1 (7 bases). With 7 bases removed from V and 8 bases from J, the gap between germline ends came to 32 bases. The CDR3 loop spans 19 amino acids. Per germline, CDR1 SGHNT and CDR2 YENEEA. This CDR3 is CASNPRGVGCLAPLGELFF. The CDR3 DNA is TGTGCCAGCAACCCCAGGGGGGTTGGTTGCCTAGCGCCCTTGGGGGAGCTGTTTTTT. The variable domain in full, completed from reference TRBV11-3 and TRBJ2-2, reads EAGVVQSPRYKIIEKKQPVAFWCNPISGHNTLYWYLQNLGQGPELLIRYENEEAVDDSQLPKDRFSAERLKGVDSTLKIQPAELGDSAVYLCASNPRGVGCLAPLGELFFGEGSRLTVL.

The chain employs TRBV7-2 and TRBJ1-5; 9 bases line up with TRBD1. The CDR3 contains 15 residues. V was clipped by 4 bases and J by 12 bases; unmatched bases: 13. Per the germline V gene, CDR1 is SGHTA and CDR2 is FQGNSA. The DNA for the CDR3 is TGTGCCAGCAGCTCCGCCCTATTACAGGGGGCCCTCCAGCATTTT. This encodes CASSSALLQGALQHF.

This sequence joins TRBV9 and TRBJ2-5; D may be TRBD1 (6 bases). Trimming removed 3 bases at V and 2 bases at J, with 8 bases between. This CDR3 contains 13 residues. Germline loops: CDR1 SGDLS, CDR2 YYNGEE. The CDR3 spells CASSAGQQETQYF. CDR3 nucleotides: TGTGCCAGCAGCGCTGGACAGCAAGAGACCCAGTACTTC.

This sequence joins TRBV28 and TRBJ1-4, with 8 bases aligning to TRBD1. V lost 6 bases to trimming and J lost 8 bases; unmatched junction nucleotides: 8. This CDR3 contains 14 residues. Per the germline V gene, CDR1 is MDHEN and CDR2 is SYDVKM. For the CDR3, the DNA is TGTGCCAGCAGACAGGACAGGGTACGCGAAAAACTGTTTTTT. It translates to CASRQDRVREKLFF.

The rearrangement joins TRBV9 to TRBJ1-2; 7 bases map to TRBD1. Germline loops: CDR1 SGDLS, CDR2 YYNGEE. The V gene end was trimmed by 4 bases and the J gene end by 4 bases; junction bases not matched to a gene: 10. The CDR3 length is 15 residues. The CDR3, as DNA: TGTGCCAGCAGCTCTAGGACAGGTTCTACCTATGGCTACACCTTC. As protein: CASSSRTGSTYGYTF.

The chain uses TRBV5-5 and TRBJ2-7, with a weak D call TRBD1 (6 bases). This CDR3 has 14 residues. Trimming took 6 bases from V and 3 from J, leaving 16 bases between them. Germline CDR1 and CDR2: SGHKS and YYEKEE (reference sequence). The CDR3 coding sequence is TGTGCCAGCACCCCTGGACAGAGTTTCTACGAGCAGTACTTC. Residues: CASTPGQSFYEQYF.

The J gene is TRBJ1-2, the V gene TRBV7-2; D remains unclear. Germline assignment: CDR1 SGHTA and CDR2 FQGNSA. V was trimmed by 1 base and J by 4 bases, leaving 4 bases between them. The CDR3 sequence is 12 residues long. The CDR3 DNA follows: TGTGCCAGCAGCTTAGTAGCCTATGGCTACACCTTC. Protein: CASSLVAYGYTF.

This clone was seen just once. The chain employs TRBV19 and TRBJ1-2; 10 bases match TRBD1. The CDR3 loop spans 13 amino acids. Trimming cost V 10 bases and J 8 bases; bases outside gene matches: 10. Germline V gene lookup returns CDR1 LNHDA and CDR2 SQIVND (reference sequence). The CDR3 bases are TGTGCCACCGAGCCGGACAGGGGGGGCGGCTACACCTTC. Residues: CATEPDRGGGYTF.

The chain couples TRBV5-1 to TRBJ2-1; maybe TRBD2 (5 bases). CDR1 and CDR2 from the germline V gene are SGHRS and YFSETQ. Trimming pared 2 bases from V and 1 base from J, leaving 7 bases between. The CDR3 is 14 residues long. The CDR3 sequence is CASSFGGSYNEQFF. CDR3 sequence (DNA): TGCGCCAGCAGCTTTGGCGGGTCCTACAATGAGCAGTTCTTC.

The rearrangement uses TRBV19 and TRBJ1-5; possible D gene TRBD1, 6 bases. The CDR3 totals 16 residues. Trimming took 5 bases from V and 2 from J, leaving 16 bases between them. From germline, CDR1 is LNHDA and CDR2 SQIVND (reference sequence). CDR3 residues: CASSSQGGSGNQPQHF. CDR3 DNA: TGTGCCAGTAGTTCACAGGGAGGGTCGGGCAATCAGCCCCAGCATTTT.

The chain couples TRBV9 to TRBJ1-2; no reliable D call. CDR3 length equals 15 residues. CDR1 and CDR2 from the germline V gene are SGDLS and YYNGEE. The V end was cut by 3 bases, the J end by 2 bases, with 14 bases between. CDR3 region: CASSDSDTENYGYTF. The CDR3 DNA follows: TGTGCCAGCAGCGACTCGGATACGGAGAACTATGGCTACACCTTC.

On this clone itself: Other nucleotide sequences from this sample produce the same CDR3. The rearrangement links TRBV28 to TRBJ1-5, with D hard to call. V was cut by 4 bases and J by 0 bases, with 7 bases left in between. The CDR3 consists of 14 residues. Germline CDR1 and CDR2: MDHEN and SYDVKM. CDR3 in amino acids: CASSSRYSNQPQHF. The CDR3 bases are TGTGCCAGCAGTTCCCGGTATAGCAATCAGCCCCAGCATTTT. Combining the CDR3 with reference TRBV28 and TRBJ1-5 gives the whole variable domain DVKVTQSSRYLVKRTGEKVFLECVQDMDHENMFWYRQDPGLGLRLIYFSYDVKMKEKGDIPEGYSVSREKKERFSLILESASTNQTSMYLCASSSRYSNQPQHFGDGTRLSIL.